This TCR beta chain was profiled in a study of T cells in Graves' hyperthyroidism and ophthalmopathy. General study findings and limits: Expanded thyroid clonotypes (above 0.001) were mostly also found in blood. A 13 V-J model separated ophthalmopathy from stable hyperthyroidism.

CDR1 and CDR2 from the germline V gene are ENHRY and SYGVKD. Trimming shortened V by 10 bases and J by 0 bases, and 12 bases separated the two germline ends. The CDR3 is 13 amino acids. TCR beta CDR3 region amplification was performed from RNA transcripts. TCR CDR3 regions were first amplified by RT-PCR with HTBI primers. Via MiXCR, TCRdb re-called the multiplex PCR reads, giving one row per CDR3 protein. The table lists about 840,000 distinct CDR3 sequences, 38% of them singletons, with more than 7% in the top ten. In regard to this clonotype: Antigen: not known.

The clonotype comes from a man younger than 35 with Graves' hyperthyroidism. This sequence joins TRBV10-3 and TRBJ1-2; D gene ambiguous. Specimen: blood. The CDR3 DNA reads TGTGCCACCCGTCGGACGGCTAACTATGGCTACACCTTC. It encodes CATRRTANYGYTF.